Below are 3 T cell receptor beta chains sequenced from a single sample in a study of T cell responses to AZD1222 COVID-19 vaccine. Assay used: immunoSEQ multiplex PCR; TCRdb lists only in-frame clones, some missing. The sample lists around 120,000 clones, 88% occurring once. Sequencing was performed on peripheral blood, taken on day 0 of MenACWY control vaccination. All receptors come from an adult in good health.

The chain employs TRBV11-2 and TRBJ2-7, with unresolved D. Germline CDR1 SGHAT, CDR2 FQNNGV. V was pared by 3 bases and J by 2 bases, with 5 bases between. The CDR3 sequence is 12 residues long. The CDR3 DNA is TGTGCCAGCAGCTTTGGGGCCTACGAGCAGTACTTC. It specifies CASSFGAYEQYF.

The CDR3 DNA reads as TGCGCCAGCAGCGGACACTACGAGCAGTACTTC. Its protein product is CASSGHYEQYF. This sequence joins TRBV5-1 and TRBJ2-7; D is perhaps TRBD1 (5 bases). Germline CDR1 SGHRS, CDR2 YFSETQ. With 4 bases removed from V and 3 bases from J, the gap between germline ends came to 5 bases. The length of the CDR3 is 11 residues.

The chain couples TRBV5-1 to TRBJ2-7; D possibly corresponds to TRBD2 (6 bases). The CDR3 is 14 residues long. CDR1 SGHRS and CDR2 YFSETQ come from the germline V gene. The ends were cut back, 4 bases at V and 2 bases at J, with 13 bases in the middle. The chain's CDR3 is CASSPRGEAYEQYF. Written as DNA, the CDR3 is TGCGCCAGCAGCCCCCGAGGGGAGGCCTACGAGCAGTACTTC.